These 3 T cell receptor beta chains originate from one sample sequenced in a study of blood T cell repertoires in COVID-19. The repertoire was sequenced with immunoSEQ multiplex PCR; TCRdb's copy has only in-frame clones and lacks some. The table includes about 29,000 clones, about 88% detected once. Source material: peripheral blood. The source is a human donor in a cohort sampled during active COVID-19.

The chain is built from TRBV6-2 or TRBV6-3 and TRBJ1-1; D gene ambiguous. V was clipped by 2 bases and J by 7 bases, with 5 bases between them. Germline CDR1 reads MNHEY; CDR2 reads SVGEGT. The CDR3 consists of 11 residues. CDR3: CASSYPGEAFF. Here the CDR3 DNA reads TGTGCCAGCAGTTACCCCGGTGAAGCTTTCTTT.

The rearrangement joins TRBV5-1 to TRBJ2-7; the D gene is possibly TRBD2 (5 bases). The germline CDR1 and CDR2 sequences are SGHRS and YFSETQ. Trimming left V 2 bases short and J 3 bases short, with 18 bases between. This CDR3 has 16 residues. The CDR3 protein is CASSLLTSGYFYEQYF. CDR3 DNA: TGCGCCAGCAGCTTACTGACGTCGGGGTACTTCTACGAGCAGTACTTC. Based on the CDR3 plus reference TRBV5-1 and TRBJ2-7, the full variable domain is KAGVTQTPRYLIKTRGQQVTLSCSPISGHRSVSWYQQTPGQGLQFLFEYFSETQRNKGNFPGRFSGRQFSNSRSEMNVSTLELGDSALYLCASSLLTSGYFYEQYFGPGTRLTVT.

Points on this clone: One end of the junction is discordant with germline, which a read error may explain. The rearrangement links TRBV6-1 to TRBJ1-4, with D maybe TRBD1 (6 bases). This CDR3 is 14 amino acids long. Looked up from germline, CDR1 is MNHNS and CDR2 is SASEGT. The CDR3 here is CASNENRVGEKLFF. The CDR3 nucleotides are TGTGCCAGCAATGAAAACAGGGTCGGCGAAAAACTGTTTTTT.